The sequence of this T cell receptor (beta chain) was determined in a study of shared clonotypes between healthy human individuals. Overall study context: A couple of women and a few men aged 18 to 49 made up the donors.

Comments on this clone: Its specificity is not known.

This CDR3 contains 16 residues. Trimming removed 4 bases from V and 4 bases from J, with 17 bases in between. The V gene's germline CDR1 is SGHVS and CDR2 FQNEAQ. General study results and limits: Naive subsets generally had larger estimated richness than memory subsets.

Deep was the level at which the assay was run. Libraries were prepared by immunoSEQ multiplex PCR; TCRdb keeps only in-frame clonotypes and omits some of them. The table shows about 1,500,000 clones, with roughly 97% occurring only once. The chain is built from TRBV7-8 and TRBJ1-5, with D possibly TRBD1 on 6 matching bases. Sequencing was performed on naive CD4+ T cells sorted from blood. Subset denoted: CD45RA+ positively selected. The clonotype originates from a man aged 25-40 years in good health. Written as DNA, the CDR3 is TGTGCCAGCAGCTCGAGGGTACAGGGAGAGAATCAGCCCCAGCATTTT. This encodes CASSSRVQGENQPQHF. Combining the CDR3 with reference TRBV7-8 and TRBJ1-5 gives the whole variable domain GAGVSQSPRYKVAKRGQDVALRCDPISGHVSLFWYQQALGQGPEFLTYFQNEAQLDKSGLPSDRFFAERPEGSVSTLKIQRTQQEDSAVYLCASSSRVQGENQPQHFGDGTRLSIL.